This TCR beta chain emerged from a study of blood T cells in healthy people across ages. The V gene lost 0 bases and the J gene lost 0 bases, with 6 bases spanning the gap. The CDR3 sequence is 14 residues long. Per the germline V gene, CDR1 is SGHRS and CDR2 is YFSETQ. Next came a second PCR, run for about 6 to 12 cycles, which used a sample-barcoded 5' primer along with a J-beta primer mix. TCRdb itself ran the 5' RACE reads through MiXCR, one entry per CDR3 protein. The sample comprises under 1,100,000 distinct CDR3 sequences, almost 25% of which are singletons, and approximately 0.7% rests with the top ten. The sample also formed part of further work on T cells of mothers and their children. That report notes: Sequencing got over 9.5 million TCR beta CDR3 reads from each mother and roughly 3 million from each child.

The sequence derives from a girl under 10 years old in good health. The V gene is TRBV5-1, the J gene TRBJ2-5; D is undetermined. The source material was blood. This CDR3 reads CASSLAEHQETQYF. CDR3 DNA sequence: TGCGCCAGCAGCTTGGCAGAACACCAAGAGACCCAGTACTTC.